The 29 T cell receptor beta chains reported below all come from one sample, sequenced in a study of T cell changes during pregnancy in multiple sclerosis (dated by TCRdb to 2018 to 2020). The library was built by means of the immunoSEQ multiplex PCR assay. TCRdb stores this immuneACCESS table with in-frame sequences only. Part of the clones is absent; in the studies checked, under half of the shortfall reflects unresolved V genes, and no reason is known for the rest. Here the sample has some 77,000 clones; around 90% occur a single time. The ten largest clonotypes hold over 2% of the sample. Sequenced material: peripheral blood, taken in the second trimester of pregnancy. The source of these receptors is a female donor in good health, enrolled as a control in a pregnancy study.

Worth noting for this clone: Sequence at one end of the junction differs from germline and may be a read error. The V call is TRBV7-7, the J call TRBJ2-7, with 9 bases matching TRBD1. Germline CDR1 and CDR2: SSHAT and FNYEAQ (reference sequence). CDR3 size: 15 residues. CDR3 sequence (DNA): TGTGCTAGCAGCTTAGACAGGGGGTACCCCTACGAGCAGTACTTC. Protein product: CASSLDRGYPYEQYF.

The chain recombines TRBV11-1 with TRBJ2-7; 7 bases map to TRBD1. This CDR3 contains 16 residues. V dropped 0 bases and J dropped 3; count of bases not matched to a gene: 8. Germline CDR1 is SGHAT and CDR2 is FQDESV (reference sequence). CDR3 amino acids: CASSLAPGQANYEQYF. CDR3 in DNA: TGTGCCAGCAGCTTAGCCCCCGGACAGGCGAACTACGAGCAGTACTTC.

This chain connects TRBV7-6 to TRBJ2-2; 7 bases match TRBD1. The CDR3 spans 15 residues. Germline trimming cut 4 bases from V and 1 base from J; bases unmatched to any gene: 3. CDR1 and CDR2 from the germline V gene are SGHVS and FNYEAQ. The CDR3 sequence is CASSSWTGNTGELFF. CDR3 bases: TGTGCCAGCAGCTCGTGGACAGGGAACACCGGGGAGCTGTTTTTT.

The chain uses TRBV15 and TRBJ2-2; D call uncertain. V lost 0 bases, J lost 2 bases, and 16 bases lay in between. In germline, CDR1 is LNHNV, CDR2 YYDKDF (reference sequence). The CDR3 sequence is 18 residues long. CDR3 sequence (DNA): TGTGCCACCAGCAGAGACCAGATGGTCACACGCAACACCGGGGAGCTGTTTTTT. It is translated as CATSRDQMVTRNTGELFF.

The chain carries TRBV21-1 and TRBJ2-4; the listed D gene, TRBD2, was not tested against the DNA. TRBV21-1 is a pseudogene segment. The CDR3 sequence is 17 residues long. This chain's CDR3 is CASSKGGERVAKNIQYF. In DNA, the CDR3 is TGTGCCAGCAGCAAGGGGGGAGAGAGGGTGGCCAAAAACATTCAGTACTTC.

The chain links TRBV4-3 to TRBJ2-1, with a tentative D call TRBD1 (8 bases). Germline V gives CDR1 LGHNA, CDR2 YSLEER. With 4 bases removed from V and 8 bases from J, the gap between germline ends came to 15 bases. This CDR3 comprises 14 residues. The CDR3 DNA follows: TGCGCCAGCAGCCTTCGGACAGGGAGGGATGAGCAGTTCTTC. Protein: CASSLRTGRDEQFF.

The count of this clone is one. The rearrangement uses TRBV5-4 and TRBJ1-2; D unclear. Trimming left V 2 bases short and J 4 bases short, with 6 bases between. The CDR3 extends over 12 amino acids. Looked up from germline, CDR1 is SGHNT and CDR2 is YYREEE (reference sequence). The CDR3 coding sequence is TGTGCCAGCAGCTTTGAGGGCTATGGCTACACCTTC. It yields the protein CASSFEGYGYTF.

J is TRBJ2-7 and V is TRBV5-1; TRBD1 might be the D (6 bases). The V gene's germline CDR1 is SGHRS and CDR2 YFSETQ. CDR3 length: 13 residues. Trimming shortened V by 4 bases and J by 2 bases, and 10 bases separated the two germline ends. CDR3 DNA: TGCGCCAGCAGCGTGGACAGAGCCTACGAGCAGTACTTC. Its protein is CASSVDRAYEQYF. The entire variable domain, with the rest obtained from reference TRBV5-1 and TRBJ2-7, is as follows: KAGVTQTPRYLIKTRGQQVTLSCSPISGHRSVSWYQQTPGQGLQFLFEYFSETQRNKGNFPGRFSGRQFSNSRSEMNVSTLELGDSALYLCASSVDRAYEQYFGPGTRLTVT.

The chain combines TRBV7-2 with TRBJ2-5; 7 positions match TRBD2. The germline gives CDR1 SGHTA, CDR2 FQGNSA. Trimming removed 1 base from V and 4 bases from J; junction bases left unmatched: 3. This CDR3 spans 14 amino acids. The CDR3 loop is CASSLVGGGETQYF. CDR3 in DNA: TGTGCCAGCAGCTTAGTGGGGGGGGGAGAGACCCAGTACTTC.

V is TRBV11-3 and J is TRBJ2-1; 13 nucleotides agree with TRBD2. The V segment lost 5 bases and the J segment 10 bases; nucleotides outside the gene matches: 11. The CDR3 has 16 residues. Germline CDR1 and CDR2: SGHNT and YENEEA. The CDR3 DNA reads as TGTGCCAGCAGCCCCCGGACTAGCGGGGGCTATAGGGAGCAGTTCTTC. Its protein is CASSPRTSGGYREQFF.

The CDR3 nucleotides read TGTGCCAGCAGCTTGGGGACAACCGTCTCCTACGAGCAGTACTTC. Amino acids: CASSLGTTVSYEQYF. This sequence joins TRBV5-6 and TRBJ2-7; possible D gene TRBD1, 5 bases. The V gene lost 0 bases and the J gene lost 0 bases, with 10 bases spanning the gap. CDR1 and CDR2 (germline): SGHDT, YYEEEE. CDR3 length equals 15 residues.

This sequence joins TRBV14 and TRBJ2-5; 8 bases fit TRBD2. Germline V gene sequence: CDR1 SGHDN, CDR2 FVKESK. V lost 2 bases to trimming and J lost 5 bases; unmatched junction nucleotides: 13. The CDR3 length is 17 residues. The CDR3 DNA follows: TGTGCCAGCAGCCAATCAATAGCGGGGACTTCAGGGGAGACCCAGTACTTC. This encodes CASSQSIAGTSGETQYF.

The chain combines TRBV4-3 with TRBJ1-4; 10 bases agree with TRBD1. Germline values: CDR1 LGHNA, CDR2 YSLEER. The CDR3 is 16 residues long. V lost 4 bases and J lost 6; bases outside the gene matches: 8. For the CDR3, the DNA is TGCGCCAGCAGCCTTAAAACCGGGACAGGGGATGAAAAACTGTTTTTT. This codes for CASSLKTGTGDEKLFF.

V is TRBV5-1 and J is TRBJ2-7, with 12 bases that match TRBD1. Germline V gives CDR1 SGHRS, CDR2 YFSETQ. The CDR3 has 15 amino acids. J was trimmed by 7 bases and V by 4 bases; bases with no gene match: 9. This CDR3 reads CASSVPGTGGVEQYF. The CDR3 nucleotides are TGCGCCAGCAGCGTCCCCGGGACAGGGGGCGTGGAGCAGTACTTC.

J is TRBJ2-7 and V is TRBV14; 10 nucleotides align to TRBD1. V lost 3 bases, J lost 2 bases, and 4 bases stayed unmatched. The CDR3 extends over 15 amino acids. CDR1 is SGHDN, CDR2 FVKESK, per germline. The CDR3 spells CASSQPGQGTYEQYF. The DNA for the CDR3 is TGTGCCAGCAGCCAGCCGGGACAGGGGACCTACGAGCAGTACTTC.

CDR3 DNA: TGTGCCAGCAGTGGGGACAGCTGGATCGGGGAGCTGTTTTTT. This sequence encodes CASSGDSWIGELFF. V usage is TRBV6-6 and J usage is TRBJ2-2; TRBD1 aligns across 7 bases. Germline V CDR1 and CDR2: MNHNY, SVGAGI (reference sequence). CDR3 length: 14 amino acids. V lost 5 bases to trimming and J lost 7 bases; unmatched junction nucleotides: 7.

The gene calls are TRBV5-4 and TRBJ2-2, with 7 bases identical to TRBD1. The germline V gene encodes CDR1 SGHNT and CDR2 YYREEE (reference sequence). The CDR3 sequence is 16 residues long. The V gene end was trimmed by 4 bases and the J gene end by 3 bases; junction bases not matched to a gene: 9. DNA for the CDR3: TGTGCCAGCAGCCCAGGGACAGCGAAACACACCGGGGAGCTGTTTTTT. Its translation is CASSPGTAKHTGELFF.

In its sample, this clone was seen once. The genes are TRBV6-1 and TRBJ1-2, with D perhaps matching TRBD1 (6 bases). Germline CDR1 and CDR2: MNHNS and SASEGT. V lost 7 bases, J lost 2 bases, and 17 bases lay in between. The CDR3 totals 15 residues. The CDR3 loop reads CASTWSGGGNYGYTF. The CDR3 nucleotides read TGTGCCAGCACCTGGTCGGGGGGCGGAAACTATGGCTACACCTTC.

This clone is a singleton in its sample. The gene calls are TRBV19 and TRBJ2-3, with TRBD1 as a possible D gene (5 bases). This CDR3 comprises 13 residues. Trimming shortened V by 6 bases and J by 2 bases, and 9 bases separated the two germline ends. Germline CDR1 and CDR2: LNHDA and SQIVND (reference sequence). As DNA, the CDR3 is TGTGCCAGTAGCCAGGACACCACAGATACGCAGTATTTT. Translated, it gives CASSQDTTDTQYF.

CDR3 coding DNA: TGTGCCAGCAGCGGGGACTCAGCCTACAATGAGCAGTTCTTC. This sequence encodes CASSGDSAYNEQFF. V usage is TRBV9 and J usage is TRBJ2-1; maybe TRBD2 (6 bases). The V and J ends lost 3 bases and 2 bases respectively, with 9 bases between them. Per the germline V gene, CDR1 is SGDLS and CDR2 is YYNGEE. The CDR3 extends over 14 amino acids.

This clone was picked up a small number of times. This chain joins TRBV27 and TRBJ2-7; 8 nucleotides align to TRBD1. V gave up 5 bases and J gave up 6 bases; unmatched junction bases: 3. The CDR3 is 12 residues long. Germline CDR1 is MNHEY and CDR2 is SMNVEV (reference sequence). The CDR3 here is CASSGQGAEQYF. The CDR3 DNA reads TGTGCCAGCAGTGGGCAGGGGGCCGAGCAGTACTTC.

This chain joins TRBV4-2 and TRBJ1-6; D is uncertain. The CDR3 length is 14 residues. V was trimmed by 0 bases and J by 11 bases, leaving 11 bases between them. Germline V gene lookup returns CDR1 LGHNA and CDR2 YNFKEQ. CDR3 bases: TGTGCCAGCAGCCAAGATAATGAGCTTCCACCCCTCCACTTT. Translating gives CASSQDNELPPLHF.

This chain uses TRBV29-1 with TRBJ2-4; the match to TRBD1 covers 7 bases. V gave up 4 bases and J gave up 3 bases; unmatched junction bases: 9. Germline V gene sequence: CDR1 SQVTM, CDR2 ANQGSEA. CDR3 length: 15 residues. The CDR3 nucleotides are TGCAGCGTTGTCGAACAGGGGATGGTCAAAAACATTCAGTACTTC. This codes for CSVVEQGMVKNIQYF.

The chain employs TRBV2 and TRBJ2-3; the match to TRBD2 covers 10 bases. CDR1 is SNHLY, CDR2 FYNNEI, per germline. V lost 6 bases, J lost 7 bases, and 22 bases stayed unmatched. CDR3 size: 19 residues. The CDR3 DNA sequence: TGTGCCAGCAGCCTGTGGCTAGCGGGGGATGCTGGAATCCCATATACGCAGTATTTT. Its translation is CASSLWLAGDAGIPYTQYF.

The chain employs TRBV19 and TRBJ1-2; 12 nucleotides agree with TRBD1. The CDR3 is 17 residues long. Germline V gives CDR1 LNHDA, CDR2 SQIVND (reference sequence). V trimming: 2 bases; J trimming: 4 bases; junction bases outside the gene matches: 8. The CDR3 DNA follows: TGTGCCAGTAGTATACGGGACAGGGGGCGATTGTCCTATGGCTACACCTTC. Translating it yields CASSIRDRGRLSYGYTF.

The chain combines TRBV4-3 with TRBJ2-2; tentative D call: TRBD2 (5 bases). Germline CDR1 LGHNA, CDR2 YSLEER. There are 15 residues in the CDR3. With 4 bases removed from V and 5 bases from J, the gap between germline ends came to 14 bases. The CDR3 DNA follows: TGCGCCAGCAGCCGGGCCAAGACGGGGACCGGGGAGCTGTTTTTT. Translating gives CASSRAKTGTGELFF.

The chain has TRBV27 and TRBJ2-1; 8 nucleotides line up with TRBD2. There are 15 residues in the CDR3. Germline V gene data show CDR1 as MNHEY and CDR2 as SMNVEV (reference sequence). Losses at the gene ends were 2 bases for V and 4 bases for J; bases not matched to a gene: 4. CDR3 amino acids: CASSLEAGVYNEQFF. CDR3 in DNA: TGTGCCAGCAGTTTAGAAGCGGGGGTTTACAATGAGCAGTTCTTC.

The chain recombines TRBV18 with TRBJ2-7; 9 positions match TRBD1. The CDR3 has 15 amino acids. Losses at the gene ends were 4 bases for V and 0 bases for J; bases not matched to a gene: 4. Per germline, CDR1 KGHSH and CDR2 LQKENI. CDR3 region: CASSQDRGGSYEQYF. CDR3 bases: TGTGCCAGCTCACAGGACAGGGGCGGCTCCTACGAGCAGTACTTC.

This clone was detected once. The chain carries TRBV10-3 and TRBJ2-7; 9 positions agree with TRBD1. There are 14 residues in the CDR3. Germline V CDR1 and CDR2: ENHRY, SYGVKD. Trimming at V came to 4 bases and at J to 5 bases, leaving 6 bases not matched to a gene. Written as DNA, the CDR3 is TGTGCCATCAGTGGAGGGCGGACAGGGGACGAGCAGTACTTC. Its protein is CAISGGRTGDEQYF.